A single sample gave rise to the 27 T cell receptor beta chains below, sequenced in a study of T cells expressing NK-cell markers. TCRdb derives one entry per CDR3 protein from the 5' RACE reads, leaving out DNA. Its table records 150,000 to 160,000 distinct CDR3 sequences. The source material was blood T cells: a sorted CD56 or NKG2C T cell subset, CD4+ or CD8+ T cells, or bulk PBMC T cells (not recorded which). The receptor set was obtained from a woman in her forties or fifties in good health.

The chain couples TRBV6-1 to TRBJ1-1. CDR3 length: 18 residues. CDR1 and CDR2 from the germline V gene are MNHNS and SASEGT. The CDR3: CASSEAEFVLRGDTEAFF.

J is TRBJ2-6 and V is TRBV27. From germline, CDR1 is MNHEY and CDR2 SMNVEV (reference sequence). The CDR3 contains 14 residues. CDR3 sequence reads: CASSLRSGANVLTF.

The chain combines TRBV27 with TRBJ1-5; the D call from TCRdb, TRBD1, cannot be confirmed without DNA. This CDR3 is 14 amino acids long. Germline lookup yields CDR1 MNHEY and CDR2 SMNVEV (reference sequence). CDR3 sequence reads: CASSQQGSNQPQHF.

The J gene is TRBJ2-5, the V gene TRBV11-2; TCRdb's D call of TRBD1 is untestable without DNA. CDR3 size: 16 residues. In germline, CDR1 is SGHAT, CDR2 FQNNGV. CDR3 residues: CASSWGTRDRQETQYF.

The chain employs TRBV25-1 and TRBJ2-6; without DNA, the TCRdb call of TRBD1 cannot be checked. From germline, CDR1 is MGHDK and CDR2 SYGVNS. This CDR3 comprises 13 residues. CDR3 loop: CASRDGTLNVLTF.

The J gene is TRBJ2-7, the V gene TRBV4-1; TCRdb outputs TRBD1, but without DNA this stays unchecked. Germline values: CDR1 MGHRA, CDR2 YSYEKL. The CDR3 has 12 residues. This CDR3 reads CASSQDGGEQYF.

The chain employs TRBV24-1 and TRBJ2-1. Germline V gene data show CDR1 as KGHDR and CDR2 as SFDVKD. This CDR3 is built from 16 residues. This chain's CDR3 is CATSDPTGNSYNEQFF.

The V and J genes are TRBV6-5 and TRBJ2-2; TCRdb names TRBD2, which stays unverified in the absence of DNA. The CDR3 sequence is 17 residues long. CDR1 is MNHEY, CDR2 SVGAGI, per germline. The CDR3 here is CASSPPRGTANTGELFF.

The chain carries TRBV20-1 and TRBJ2-1; the D call of TRBD2 rests on TCRdb alone, since no DNA is present to check it. Per germline, CDR1 DFQATT and CDR2 SNEGSKA (reference sequence). There are 16 residues in the CDR3. The CDR3: CSANPTSGSSYNEQFF.

J is TRBJ1-5 and V is TRBV12-5; TCRdb calls TRBD1, which cannot be checked without DNA. Germline V lookup: CDR1 LGHNT, CDR2 FRNRAP. This CDR3 is 16 amino acids long. CDR3 in amino acids: CASGRQQGYGNQPQHF.

The rearrangement joins TRBV7-9 to TRBJ2-1; as DNA is missing, the TRBD1 call by TCRdb cannot be tested. The CDR3 contains 14 residues. Germline CDR1 reads SEHNR; CDR2 reads FQNEAQ (reference sequence). The CDR3: CASWGAGQGDEQFF.

The chain links TRBV27 to TRBJ1-1. The CDR3 has 14 amino acids. Germline V gene data show CDR1 as MNHEY and CDR2 as SMNVEV (reference sequence). The CDR3 spells CASSFGIMATEAFF.

V and J are TRBV30 and TRBJ2-3; without DNA, the TCRdb call of TRBD2 cannot be checked. Germline loops: CDR1 GTSNPN, CDR2 SVGIG (reference sequence). The length of the CDR3 is 15 residues. The chain's CDR3 is CAWSVTGGPTDTQYF. Supplemented by reference TRBV30 and TRBJ2-3, the full variable domain reads SQTIHQWPATLVQPVGSPLSLECTVEGTSNPNLYWYRQAAGRGLQLLFYSVGIGQISSEVPQNLSASRPQDRQFILSSKKLLLSDSGFYLCAWSVTGGPTDTQYFGPGTRLTVL.

The chain carries TRBV6-1 and TRBJ1-1; the TCRdb D gene call, TRBD1, has no DNA to confirm it. Germline V gene data show CDR1 as MNHNS and CDR2 as SASEGT. The CDR3 extends over 18 amino acids. CDR3 sequence reads: CASPRFRSGPRENTEAFF.

The V call is TRBV5-1, the J call TRBJ1-2; TCRdb's D call, TRBD1, is unchecked because there is no DNA. This CDR3 has 15 residues. Germline assignment: CDR1 SGHRS and CDR2 YFSETQ. CDR3 residues: CASSSRFGQDGGYTF.

The chain has TRBV7-8 and TRBJ2-2; TCRdb outputs TRBD2, but without DNA this stays unchecked. This CDR3 comprises 15 residues. CDR1 is SGHVS, CDR2 FQNEAQ, per germline. The chain's CDR3 is CASRLLAGDTGELFF.

The chain links TRBV2 to TRBJ2-7; the D gene TCRdb calls, TRBD1, cannot be checked with no DNA. The V gene's germline CDR1 is SNHLY and CDR2 FYNNEI. The CDR3 covers 15 residues. The CDR3 here is CASSEVGGGDYEQYF.

The chain is built from TRBV6-6 and TRBJ2-1; absent DNA, TCRdb's TRBD1 call cannot be checked. This CDR3 has 16 amino acids. Germline V CDR1 and CDR2: MNHNY, SVGAGI (reference sequence). The CDR3 is CASSYSGGRGLYEQFF.

The J gene is TRBJ1-5, the V gene TRBV5-1; as DNA is missing, the TRBD1 call by TCRdb cannot be tested. This CDR3 comprises 15 residues. Germline V gene lookup returns CDR1 SGHRS and CDR2 YFSETQ. CDR3 region: CASSLGTDSNQPQHF.

The chain employs TRBV4-2 and TRBJ2-7. Looked up from germline, CDR1 is LGHNA and CDR2 is YNFKEQ. The CDR3 totals 12 residues. Here the CDR3 reads CASSRGFDEQYF.

This chain connects TRBV27 to TRBJ2-7; TCRdb's D call, TRBD2, is unchecked because there is no DNA. The CDR3 length is 16 residues. Germline assignment: CDR1 MNHEY and CDR2 SMNVEV (reference sequence). CDR3 region: CASSRAGLNPAYEQYF.

This chain joins TRBV12-3 or TRBV12-4 and TRBJ2-2. This CDR3 is built from 14 residues. This CDR3 reads CASSSSHYTGELFF.

The chain is built from TRBV7-9 and TRBJ2-7; TCRdb reports TRBD1, a call that lacks DNA to check it against. CDR3 size: 14 residues. Germline-derived CDR1 and CDR2 are SEHNR and FQNEAQ (reference sequence). CDR3 protein: CASSFRTDPYEQYF.

The J gene is TRBJ2-7, the V gene TRBV12-3 or TRBV12-4; with no DNA, the TCRdb D assignment of TRBD1 cannot be verified. The CDR3 loop spans 18 amino acids. This CDR3 is CASNEIFAAGTGEEGQYF.

The chain employs TRBV27 and TRBJ2-3; TCRdb indicates TRBD2, and absent DNA this call remains unverified. The CDR3 runs to 16 residues. CDR1 and CDR2 from the germline V gene are MNHEY and SMNVEV (reference sequence). The CDR3 sequence: CASSLSLAGVTDTQYF.

The chain combines TRBV7-6 with TRBJ2-5. This CDR3 comprises 13 residues. Germline CDR1 SGHVS, CDR2 FNYEAQ. The CDR3 loop is CASSLGSRETQYF.

The chain carries TRBV20-1 and TRBJ2-5. Germline V gene sequence: CDR1 DFQATT, CDR2 SNEGSKA (reference sequence). The CDR3 loop spans 12 amino acids. The CDR3 loop is CSAKGSRETQYF.